The 32 T cell receptor beta chains reported below all come from one sample, sequenced in a study of PD-1 blockade in classical Hodgkin lymphoma. Measured with immunoSEQ multiplex PCR; TCRdb has only the in-frame clones, and not every one. The sample lists 15,000 to 20,000 clones, about nine tenths occurring once. Noted time point: newly diagnosed, previously untreated cHL patient sample. The sequenced material came from peripheral blood mononuclear cells (PBMCs). These receptors came from a human donor with classical Hodgkin lymphoma.

V gene TRBV27 combines with J gene TRBJ1-1; 8 bases align to TRBD1. Unmatched junction bases numbered 8, after V lost 6 bases and J lost 5 bases. The germline CDR1 and CDR2 sequences are MNHEY and SMNVEV (reference sequence). The length of the CDR3 is 14 residues. The CDR3 DNA follows: TGTGCCAGCAGAGACAGGGGTGGGGGGACTGAAGCTTTCTTT. Amino acid sequence: CASRDRGGGTEAFF.

This chain uses TRBV2 with TRBJ1-5, with D unresolved. CDR1 is SNHLY and CDR2 is FYNNEI in the germline V gene. The V end lost 6 bases, the J end lost 2 bases, and 17 bases lay between the germline ends. The CDR3 has 16 residues. The CDR3 is CASSRERGVGNQPQHF. CDR3 sequence (DNA): TGTGCCAGCAGCCGAGAGCGGGGAGTGGGCAATCAGCCCCAGCATTTT.

Here the CDR3 DNA reads TGTGCCACCAGCAGAGTTCCGGGCTGGGGCACTGAAGCTTTCTTT. This encodes CATSRVPGWGTEAFF. This rearrangement joins TRBV15 to TRBJ1-1; D is undetermined. CDR3 size: 15 residues. Trimming cost V 1 base and J 4 bases, with 13 bases left between them. The germline V gene encodes CDR1 LNHNV and CDR2 YYDKDF (reference sequence).

This clone was recorded once. V usage is TRBV27 and J usage is TRBJ2-7; D is unresolved. This CDR3 comprises 13 residues. Germline CDR1 and CDR2: MNHEY and SMNVEV (reference sequence). The V end lost 2 bases, the J end lost 0 bases, and 5 bases lay between the germline ends. The CDR3 loop is CASSLKSSYEQYF. CDR3 coding DNA: TGTGCCAGCAGTTTAAAGAGCTCCTACGAGCAGTACTTC.

The V call is TRBV30, the J call TRBJ2-2, with 7 bases aligning to TRBD1. This CDR3 has 14 amino acids. The V segment lost 5 bases and the J segment 1 base; nucleotides outside the gene matches: 4. Germline CDR1 reads GTSNPN; CDR2 reads SVGIG (reference sequence). The CDR3: CAWRRTGNTGELFF. As DNA, the CDR3 is TGTGCCTGGCGCAGGACAGGGAACACCGGGGAGCTGTTTTTT. The full variable domain, in which reference TRBV30 and TRBJ2-2 provide the parts outside the CDR3, is SQTIHQWPATLVQPVGSPLSLECTVEGTSNPNLYWYRQAAGRGLQLLFYSVGIGQISSEVPQNLSASRPQDRQFILSSKKLLLSDSGFYLCAWRRTGNTGELFFGEGSRLTVL.

The chain recombines TRBV11-3 with TRBJ2-1; D is uncertain. The germline V gene has CDR1 SGHNT and CDR2 YENEEA. The CDR3 spans 14 residues. Trimming removed 1 base at V and 6 bases at J, with 10 bases between. The CDR3 spells CASSLGASANEQFF. The CDR3 region has the DNA TGTGCCAGCAGCTTAGGAGCGTCTGCCAATGAGCAGTTCTTC.

This clone was seen a handful of times. This chain links TRBV7-9 with TRBJ2-7, with D possibly matching TRBD2 (7 bases). Germline V CDR1 and CDR2: SEHNR, FQNEAQ (reference sequence). The CDR3 runs to 14 residues. V was cut by 4 bases and J by 6 bases, with 16 bases left in between. The CDR3 reads CASSSGASGREQYF. The CDR3 DNA is TGTGCCAGCAGCTCAGGGGCTAGCGGACGCGAGCAGTACTTC.

The chain uses TRBV7-6 and TRBJ2-5; 10 positions agree with TRBD2. The J segment lost 5 bases and the V segment lost 4 bases, leaving 16 bases of the junction unmatched. Germline values: CDR1 SGHVS, CDR2 FNYEAQ. This CDR3 is 18 amino acids long. The CDR3 is CASSYFRLAGVKSETQYF. Here the CDR3 DNA reads TGTGCCAGCAGCTACTTTCGGCTAGCGGGAGTTAAGTCGGAGACCCAGTACTTC.

V is TRBV7-9 and J is TRBJ1-1, with 8 positions matching TRBD1. CDR3 size: 12 residues. Looked up from germline, CDR1 is SEHNR and CDR2 is FQNEAQ (reference sequence). The J segment lost 7 bases and the V segment lost 5 bases, leaving 3 bases of the junction unmatched. CDR3 region: CASSPGQGEAFF. The CDR3 DNA reads as TGTGCCAGCAGCCCAGGACAGGGTGAAGCTTTCTTT.

This chain uses TRBV6-5 with TRBJ1-1; D unresolved. CDR1 and CDR2 from the germline V gene are MNHEY and SVGAGI. CDR3 length: 13 residues. Trimming took 2 bases from V and 4 from J, leaving 8 bases between them. CDR3 sequence (DNA): TGTGCCAGCAGTTACGGACGGATCACTGAAGCTTTCTTT. This translates into CASSYGRITEAFF.

The gene calls are TRBV11-2 and TRBJ1-3; D is perhaps TRBD1 (6 bases). Trimming stripped 1 base from V and 3 bases from J, with 13 bases between. CDR3 size: 16 residues. The germline gives CDR1 SGHAT, CDR2 FQNNGV. The chain's CDR3 is CASSLGTGLLGNTIYF. The DNA of the CDR3 is TGTGCCAGCAGCTTAGGAACAGGGTTACTTGGAAACACCATATATTTT.

This clone appeared a few times. This specimen includes other DNA sequences encoding the same CDR3. V is TRBV20-1 and J is TRBJ2-7; D ambiguous. This CDR3 has 10 amino acids. V lost 3 bases and J lost 2, with 2 bases in between. Germline V gene sequence: CDR1 DFQATT, CDR2 SNEGSKA (reference sequence). CDR3 residues: CSASAYEQYF. The CDR3 DNA sequence: TGCAGTGCTAGTGCCTACGAGCAGTACTTC.

This chain uses TRBV25-1 with TRBJ2-3; 9 bases match TRBD2. The CDR3 covers 14 residues. The V gene's germline CDR1 is MGHDK and CDR2 SYGVNS. Trimming took 2 bases from V and 8 from J; bases not matched to a gene: 5. The CDR3 is CASSEPREGVTQYF. CDR3 sequence (DNA): TGTGCCAGCAGTGAACCGCGGGAGGGGGTTACGCAGTATTTT.

This clone occurred once. The chain links TRBV19 to TRBJ1-5, with a possible D match to TRBD1 (5 bases). This CDR3 spans 14 amino acids. Trimming left V 7 bases short and J 6 bases short, with 16 bases between. Germline V gene lookup returns CDR1 LNHDA and CDR2 SQIVND (reference sequence). CDR3 nucleotide sequence: TGTGCCAGTACCCGGAGAGGGGTAGGTCAGCCCCAGCATTTT. Protein: CASTRRGVGQPQHF.

This clone has just one count. This chain joins TRBV2 and TRBJ2-7; weak D call: TRBD1 (6 bases). The CDR3 loop spans 11 amino acids. Trimming took 10 bases from V and 3 from J, leaving 10 bases between them. The V gene's germline CDR1 is SNHLY and CDR2 FYNNEI. DNA of the CDR3: TGTGCCATCAACAGGGACTACGAGCAGTACTTC. It specifies CAINRDYEQYF.

This clone was seen once. The genes are TRBV11-2 and TRBJ2-3; D is unresolved. The CDR3 sequence is 13 residues long. V gave up 0 bases and J gave up 9 bases, with 10 bases separating them. Germline V gene data show CDR1 as SGHAT and CDR2 as FQNNGV. The CDR3 sequence: CASSLDREMTQYF. As DNA, the CDR3 is TGTGCCAGCAGCTTAGATCGAGAAATGACGCAGTATTTT.

This clone was seen a few times. The rearrangement joins TRBV6-1 to TRBJ2-7; D is ambiguous. This CDR3 is 15 amino acids long. The V and J ends lost 5 bases and 3 bases respectively, with 17 bases between them. Germline lookup yields CDR1 MNHNS and CDR2 SASEGT. The CDR3 loop reads CASSLQAGPYYEQYF. For the CDR3, the DNA is TGTGCCAGCAGTCTCCAAGCTGGGCCCTACTACGAGCAGTACTTC.

The chain employs TRBV27 and TRBJ2-7, with D hard to call. V was trimmed by 3 bases and J by 0 bases, leaving 3 bases between them. Germline V gives CDR1 MNHEY, CDR2 SMNVEV (reference sequence). This CDR3 region has 12 residues. The CDR3 here is CASSFYSYEQYF. Written as DNA, the CDR3 is TGTGCCAGCAGTTTTTACTCCTACGAGCAGTACTTC.

This rearrangement joins TRBV7-2 to TRBJ2-1; 12 bases agree with TRBD2. The CDR3 length is 18 residues. Germline lookup yields CDR1 SGHTA and CDR2 FQGNSA. V lost 6 bases, J lost 1 base, and 10 bases stayed unmatched. CDR3 residues: CASSSPTSGRMSYNEQFF. Written as DNA, the CDR3 is TGTGCCAGCAGTTCTCCGACTAGCGGGAGAATGTCCTACAATGAGCAGTTCTTC.

The chain's CDR3 is CASSLGAGPYNEQFF. In nucleotides, the CDR3 is TGTGCCAGCAGCTTGGGGGCGGGGCCCTACAATGAGCAGTTCTTC. This rearrangement joins TRBV5-4 to TRBJ2-1; weak D call: TRBD2 (6 bases). Germline CDR1 reads SGHNT; CDR2 reads YYREEE (reference sequence). CDR3 length: 15 residues. V lost 0 bases and J lost 2, with 9 bases in between.

V usage is TRBV7-2 and J usage is TRBJ1-1; unclear D gene. Germline V lookup: CDR1 SGHTA, CDR2 FQGNSA. V gave up 4 bases and J gave up 0 bases, with 18 bases separating them. This CDR3 is built from 17 residues. The CDR3 loop is CASSSTGLIRVNTEAFF. In nucleotides, the CDR3 is TGTGCCAGCAGCTCCACGGGCTTAATAAGGGTGAACACTGAAGCTTTCTTT.

This chain joins TRBV5-4 and TRBJ2-6; 12 bases are a match to TRBD1. Trimming removed 2 bases from V and 12 bases from J; junction bases left unmatched: 6. The germline V gene encodes CDR1 SGHNT and CDR2 YYREEE (reference sequence). The CDR3 is made up of 15 amino acids. DNA of the CDR3: TGTGCCAGCAGCTTACGGGACAGGGGGCATCCCGTCCTGACTTTC. Translating gives CASSLRDRGHPVLTF.

CDR3 sequence: CSARTSYEQYF. The CDR3 nucleotides read TGCAGTGCTAGAACAAGCTACGAGCAGTACTTC. The gene calls are TRBV20-1 and TRBJ2-7; the D is unclear. V gave up 2 bases and J gave up 3 bases, with 5 bases separating them. CDR1 is DFQATT, CDR2 SNEGSKA, per germline (reference sequence). There are 11 residues in the CDR3.

The gene calls are TRBV28 and TRBJ2-1, with D possibly TRBD2 on 7 matching bases. There are 14 residues in the CDR3. Germline-derived CDR1 and CDR2 are MDHEN and SYDVKM. V gave up 1 base and J gave up 7 bases, with 11 bases separating them. CDR3 DNA sequence: TGTGCCAGCAGTTTATCCAGGGGAGGGAATGAGCAGTTCTTC. Its translation is CASSLSRGGNEQFF.

This clone showed up just a few times. This chain joins TRBV28 and TRBJ2-1; TRBD2 matches 8 bases. With V trimmed by 6 bases and J by 8 bases, 18 bases remained unmatched. The CDR3 loop spans 17 amino acids. CDR1 MDHEN and CDR2 SYDVKM come from the germline V gene. The CDR3 here is CASSTYTGTSLVDEQFF. CDR3 DNA: TGTGCCAGCAGCACTTATACCGGGACTAGTTTGGTGGATGAGCAGTTCTTC.

CDR3 DNA sequence: TGTGCCAGCAGTGAGCAGGGTGGAGATACGCAGTATTTT. It encodes CASSEQGGDTQYF. The chain is built from TRBV6-4 and TRBJ2-3; D is perhaps TRBD1 (5 bases). V lost 3 bases and J 5 bases, leaving 9 bases between the germline ends. This CDR3 contains 13 residues. Germline loops: CDR1 MRHNA, CDR2 SNTAGT.

The chain has TRBV30 and TRBJ2-7; unclear D gene. Between the trimmed V and J ends, which lost 5 bases and 6 bases, there was a span of 17 bases. The CDR3 sequence is 13 residues long. Germline V gene data show CDR1 as GTSNPN and CDR2 as SVGIG (reference sequence). CDR3 nucleotide sequence: TGTGCCTGGGGCGGACGGATACCTCCCGAGCAGTACTTC. Translated: CAWGGRIPPEQYF.

V usage is TRBV5-6 and J usage is TRBJ2-5; D gene ambiguous. Germline loops: CDR1 SGHDT, CDR2 YYEEEE. V was cut by 3 bases and J by 5 bases, with 8 bases left in between. CDR3 length equals 12 residues. The CDR3 nucleotides are TGTGCCAGCAGCTCGACGGCCGAGACCCAGTACTTC. Protein product: CASSSTAETQYF.

This chain joins TRBV6-5 and TRBJ2-1, with D unclear. Germline-derived CDR1 and CDR2 are MNHEY and SVGAGI. The CDR3 is 14 amino acids. Deletions cut 2 bases from V and 6 bases from J, with 11 bases between. The CDR3 nucleotides are TGTGCCAGCAGTTACGGAGCTCTCTTCAATGAGCAGTTCTTC. Protein product: CASSYGALFNEQFF.

The chain carries TRBV7-6 and TRBJ1-1, with D perhaps TRBD1 (6 bases). The CDR3 is made up of 13 amino acids. V was clipped by 3 bases and J by 1 base, with 6 bases between them. Germline CDR1 is SGHVS and CDR2 is FNYEAQ. The CDR3 DNA follows: TGTGCCAGCAGCTTGGACAGGAACACTGAAGCTTTCTTT. As protein: CASSLDRNTEAFF.

The chain recombines TRBV6-1 with TRBJ1-4; TRBD1 aligns across 8 bases. In germline, CDR1 is MNHNS, CDR2 SASEGT. There are 14 residues in the CDR3. V lost 6 bases and J lost 8; bases outside the gene matches: 8. The CDR3 DNA is TGTGCCAGCAGAAGACAGGGGAACGGCGAAAAACTGTTTTTT. This gives the protein CASRRQGNGEKLFF.

The V call is TRBV28, the J call TRBJ2-7; D possibly corresponds to TRBD2 (7 bases). V lost 5 bases, J lost 6 bases, and 20 bases lay in between. The CDR3 spans 15 residues. The germline V gene encodes CDR1 MDHEN and CDR2 SYDVKM. CDR3 sequence (DNA): TGTGCCAGCAGTGCCCCTAATGCGGGGGCGGGCGAGCAGTACTTC. It translates to CASSAPNAGAGEQYF.